This T cell receptor beta chain was sequenced for a study of blood T cell repertoires in COVID-19. About the research overall: Sample material is recorded as cDNA or gDNA derived from T cells, B-cell-depleted T cells, or PBMCs.

As handled by the study authors: Estimation of nucleated cell counts was performed using reference gene primer amplification. Assay: immunoSEQ multiplex PCR; the TCRdb copy retains only in-frame clones and omits some. V, J and clone size reflect that table, while D and trimming were determined from the DNA. The table includes 50,000 to 65,000 clones, around 70% detected once. Per germline, CDR1 SNHLY and CDR2 FYNNEI. V lost 6 bases to trimming and J lost 1 base; unmatched junction nucleotides: 4. This CDR3 has 15 residues. This rearrangement joins TRBV2 to TRBJ1-5, with 9 bases identical to TRBD1. The sequenced sample consisted of peripheral blood. The sequence was obtained from a woman between 70 and 85 years old with COVID-19, enrolled during active disease. CDR3 nucleotide sequence: TGTGCCAGCAGGGCCGGGACAGGGAGCAATCAGCCCCAGCATTTT. It encodes CASRAGTGSNQPQHF.